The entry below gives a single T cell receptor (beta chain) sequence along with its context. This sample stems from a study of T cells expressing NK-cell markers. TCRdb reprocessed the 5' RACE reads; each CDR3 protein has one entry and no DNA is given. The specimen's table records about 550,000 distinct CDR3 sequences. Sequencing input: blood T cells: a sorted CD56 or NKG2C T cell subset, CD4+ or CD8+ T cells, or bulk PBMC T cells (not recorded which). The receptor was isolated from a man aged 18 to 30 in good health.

The CDR3: CASKDRVAGYTF. This chain joins TRBV27 and TRBJ1-2; with no DNA, the TCRdb D assignment of TRBD1 cannot be verified. The germline V gene has CDR1 MNHEY and CDR2 SMNVEV (reference sequence). This CDR3 is built from 12 residues.